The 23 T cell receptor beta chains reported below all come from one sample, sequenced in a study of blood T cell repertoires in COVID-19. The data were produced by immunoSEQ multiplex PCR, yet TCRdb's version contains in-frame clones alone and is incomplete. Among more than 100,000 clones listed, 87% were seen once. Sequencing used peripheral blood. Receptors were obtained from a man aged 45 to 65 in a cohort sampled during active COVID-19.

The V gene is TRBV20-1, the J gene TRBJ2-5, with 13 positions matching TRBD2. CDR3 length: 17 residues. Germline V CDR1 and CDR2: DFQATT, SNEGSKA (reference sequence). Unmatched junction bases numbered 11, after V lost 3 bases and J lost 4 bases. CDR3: CSASPGTSGIHAETQYF. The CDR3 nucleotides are TGCAGTGCTAGTCCCGGGACTAGCGGGATCCACGCAGAGACCCAGTACTTC.

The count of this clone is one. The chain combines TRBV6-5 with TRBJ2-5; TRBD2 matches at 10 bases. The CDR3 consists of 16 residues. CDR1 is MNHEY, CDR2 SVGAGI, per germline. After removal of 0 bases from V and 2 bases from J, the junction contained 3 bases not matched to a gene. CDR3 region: CASSYSPAGGQETQYF. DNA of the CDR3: TGTGCCAGCAGTTACTCCCCAGCGGGGGGGCAAGAGACCCAGTACTTC.

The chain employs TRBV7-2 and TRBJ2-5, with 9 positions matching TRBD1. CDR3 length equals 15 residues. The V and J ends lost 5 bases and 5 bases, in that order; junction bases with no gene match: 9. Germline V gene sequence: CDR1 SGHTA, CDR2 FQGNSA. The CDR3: CASSPGQGWFETQYF. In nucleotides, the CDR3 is TGTGCCAGCAGCCCAGGACAGGGGTGGTTTGAGACCCAGTACTTC. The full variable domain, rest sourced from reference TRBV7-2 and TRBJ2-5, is GAGVSQSPSNKVTEKGKDVELRCDPISGHTALYWYRQSLGQGLEFLIYFQGNSAPDKSGLPSDRFSAERTGGSVSTLTIQRTQQEDSAVYLCASSPGQGWFETQYFGPGTRLLVL.

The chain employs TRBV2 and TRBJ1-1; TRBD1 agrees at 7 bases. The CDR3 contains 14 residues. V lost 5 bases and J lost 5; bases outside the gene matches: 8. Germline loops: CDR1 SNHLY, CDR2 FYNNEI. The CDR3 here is CASSLTGVGTEAFF. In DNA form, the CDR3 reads TGTGCCAGCAGTCTAACAGGGGTAGGGACTGAAGCTTTCTTT.

In DNA form, the CDR3 reads TGTGCCAGCAGCTTAGCCGGCAGGGGTGGCACAGATACGCAGTATTTT. Its translation is CASSLAGRGGTDTQYF. V and J are TRBV11-2 and TRBJ2-3; perhaps TRBD1 as D (6 bases). Trimming cost V 1 base and J 1 base, with 12 bases left between them. The germline CDR1 and CDR2 sequences are SGHAT and FQNNGV. The CDR3 is 16 residues long.

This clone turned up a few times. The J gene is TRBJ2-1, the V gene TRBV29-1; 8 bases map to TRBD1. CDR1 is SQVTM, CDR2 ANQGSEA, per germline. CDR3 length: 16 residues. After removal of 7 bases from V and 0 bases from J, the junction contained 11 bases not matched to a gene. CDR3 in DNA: TGCAGCGGAGGGACAGGCCCGTACGACTCCTACAATGAGCAGTTCTTC. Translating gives CSGGTGPYDSYNEQFF.

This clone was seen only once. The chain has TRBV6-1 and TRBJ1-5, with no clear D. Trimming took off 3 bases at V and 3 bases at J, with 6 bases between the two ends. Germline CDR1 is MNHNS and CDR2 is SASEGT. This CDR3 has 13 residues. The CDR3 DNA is TGTGCCAGCAGTGAGCAGGTCAATCAGCCCCAGCATTTT. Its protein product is CASSEQVNQPQHF.

The CDR3 coding sequence is TGTGCCAGCAGTGAAATGCACTCTTACAATGAGCAGTTCTTC. It translates to CASSEMHSYNEQFF. V is TRBV6-1 and J is TRBJ2-1; D gene unclear. The CDR3 totals 14 residues. V was pared by 2 bases and J by 4 bases, with 9 bases between. The germline V gene encodes CDR1 MNHNS and CDR2 SASEGT.

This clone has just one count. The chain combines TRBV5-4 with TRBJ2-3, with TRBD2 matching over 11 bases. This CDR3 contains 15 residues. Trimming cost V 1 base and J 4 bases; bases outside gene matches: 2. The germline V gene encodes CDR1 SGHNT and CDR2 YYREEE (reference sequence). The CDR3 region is CASSLTSGGPDTQYF. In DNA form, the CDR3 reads TGTGCCAGCAGCTTGACTAGCGGGGGCCCAGATACGCAGTATTTT.

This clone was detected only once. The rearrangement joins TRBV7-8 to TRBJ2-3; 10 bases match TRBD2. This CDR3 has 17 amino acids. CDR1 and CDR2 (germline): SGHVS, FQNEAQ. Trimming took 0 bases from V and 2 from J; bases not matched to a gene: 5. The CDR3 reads CASSLASTSGNTDTQYF. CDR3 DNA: TGTGCCAGCAGCTTAGCGAGTACTAGCGGGAACACAGATACGCAGTATTTT.

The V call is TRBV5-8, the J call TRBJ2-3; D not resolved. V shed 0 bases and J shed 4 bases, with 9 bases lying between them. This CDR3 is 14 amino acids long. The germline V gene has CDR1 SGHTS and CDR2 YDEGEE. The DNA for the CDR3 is TGTGCCAGCAGCTTGGCCCTCGAGTCAGATACGCAGTATTTT. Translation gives CASSLALESDTQYF.

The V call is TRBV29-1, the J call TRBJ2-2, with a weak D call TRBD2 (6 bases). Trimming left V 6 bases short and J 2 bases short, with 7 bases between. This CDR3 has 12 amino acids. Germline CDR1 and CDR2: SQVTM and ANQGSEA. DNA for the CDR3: TGCAGCGTGCGGGACAACACCGGGGAGCTGTTTTTT. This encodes CSVRDNTGELFF.

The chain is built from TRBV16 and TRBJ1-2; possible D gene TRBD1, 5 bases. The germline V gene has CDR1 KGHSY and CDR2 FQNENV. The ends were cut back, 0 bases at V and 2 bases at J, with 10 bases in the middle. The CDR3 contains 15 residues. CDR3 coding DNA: TGTGCCAGCAGCCAATCCGGTAGGGGAAACTATGGCTACACCTTC. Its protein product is CASSQSGRGNYGYTF.

For the CDR3, the DNA is TGTGCCAGCAACGACAGGGGGGATGAAAAACTGTTTTTT. The encoded protein is CASNDRGDEKLFF. This rearrangement joins TRBV5-4 to TRBJ1-4; 9 positions match TRBD1. The V segment lost 6 bases and the J segment 6 bases; nucleotides outside the gene matches: 3. The germline CDR1 and CDR2 sequences are SGHNT and YYREEE (reference sequence). The CDR3 runs 13 residues. Together with reference TRBV5-4 and TRBJ1-4, the CDR3 gives the full variable domain: ETGVTQSPTHLIKTRGQQVTLRCSSQSGHNTVSWYQQALGQGPQFIFQYYREEENGRGNFPPRFSGLQFPNYSSELNVNALELDDSALYLCASNDRGDEKLFFGSGTQLSVL.

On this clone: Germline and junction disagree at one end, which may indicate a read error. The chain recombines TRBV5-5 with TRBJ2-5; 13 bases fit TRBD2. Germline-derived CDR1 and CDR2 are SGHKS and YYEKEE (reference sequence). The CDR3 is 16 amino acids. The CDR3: CASSLELAGGQGTQYF. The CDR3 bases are TGTGCCAGCAGCTTGGAACTAGCGGGGGGGCAAGGGACCCAGTACTTC.

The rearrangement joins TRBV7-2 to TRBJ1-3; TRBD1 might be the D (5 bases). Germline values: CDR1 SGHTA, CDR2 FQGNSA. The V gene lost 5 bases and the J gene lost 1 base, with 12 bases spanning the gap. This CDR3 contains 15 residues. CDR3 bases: TGTGCCAGCAGCCGCTCAGGGTATTCTGGAAACACCATATATTTT. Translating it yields CASSRSGYSGNTIYF.

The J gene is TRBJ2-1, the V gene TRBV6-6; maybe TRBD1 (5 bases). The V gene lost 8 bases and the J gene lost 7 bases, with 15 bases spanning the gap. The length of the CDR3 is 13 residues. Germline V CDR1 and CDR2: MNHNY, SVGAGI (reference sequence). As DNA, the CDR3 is TGTGCCAGCTCGCGACAGCGTGGGAATGAGCAGTTCTTC. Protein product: CASSRQRGNEQFF.

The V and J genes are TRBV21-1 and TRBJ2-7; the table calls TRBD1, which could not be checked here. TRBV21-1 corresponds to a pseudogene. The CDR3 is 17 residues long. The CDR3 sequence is CASSKTSGTGFCREQYV. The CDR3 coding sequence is TGTGCCAGCAGCAAAACATCCGGGACAGGGTTCTGTCGAGAGCAGTACGTC.

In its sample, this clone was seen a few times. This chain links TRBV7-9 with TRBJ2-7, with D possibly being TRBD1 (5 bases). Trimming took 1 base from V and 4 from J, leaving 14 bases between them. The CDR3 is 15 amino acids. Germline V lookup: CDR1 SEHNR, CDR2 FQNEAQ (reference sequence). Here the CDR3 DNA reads TGTGCCAGCAGCTTAGGACACTCAGGGATATACGAGCAGTACGTC. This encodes CASSLGHSGIYEQYV.

The chain's CDR3 is CASCRGGTGNTIYF. The CDR3, as DNA: TGTGCCAGCTGCCGGGGGGGAACTGGAAACACCATATATTTT. The chain carries TRBV28 and TRBJ1-3, with D perhaps matching TRBD1 (5 bases). CDR1 MDHEN and CDR2 SYDVKM come from the germline V gene. Trimming took off 8 bases at V and 2 bases at J, with 13 bases between the two ends. There are 14 residues in the CDR3.

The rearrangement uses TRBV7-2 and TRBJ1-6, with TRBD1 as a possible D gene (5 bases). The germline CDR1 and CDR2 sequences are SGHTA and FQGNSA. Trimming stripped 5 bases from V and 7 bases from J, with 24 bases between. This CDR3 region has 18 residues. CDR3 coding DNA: TGTGCCAGCAGCGCCCCCCTGGCTAGGGAGGGACGGAATTCACCCCTCCACTTT. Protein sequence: CASSAPLAREGRNSPLHF.

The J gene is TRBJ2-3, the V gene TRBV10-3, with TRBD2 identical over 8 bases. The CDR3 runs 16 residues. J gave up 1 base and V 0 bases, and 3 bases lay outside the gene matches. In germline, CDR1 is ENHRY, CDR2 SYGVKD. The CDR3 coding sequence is TGTGCCATCAGTGAGTCACCAGCGGGGGGCACAGATACGCAGTATTTT. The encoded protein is CAISESPAGGTDTQYF.

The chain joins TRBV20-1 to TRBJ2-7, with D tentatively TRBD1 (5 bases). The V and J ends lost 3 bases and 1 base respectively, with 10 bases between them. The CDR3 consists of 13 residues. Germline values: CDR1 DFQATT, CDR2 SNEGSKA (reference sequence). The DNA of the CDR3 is TGCAGTGCTAGTACAGGCAGATCCTACGAGCAGTACGTC. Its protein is CSASTGRSYEQYV.